Below, 30 T cell receptor beta chains from the same sample are listed, as sequenced in a study of blood T cell repertoires in COVID-19. TCRdb's table, derived via immunoSEQ multiplex PCR, lists solely in-frame clones and lacks some. The repertoire consists of 250,000 or so clones, with 87% occurring once and the leading ten covering under 4%. The sequencing sample was made of peripheral blood. These receptors were collected from a man aged 18 to 29 with active or convalescent COVID-19.

This sequence joins TRBV3-1 (or the pseudogene TRBV3-2) and TRBJ1-2; 7 positions agree with TRBD1. The germline V gene encodes CDR1 LGHDT and CDR2 YNNKEL (reference sequence). V dropped 2 bases and J dropped 4; count of bases not matched to a gene: 4. This CDR3 is 14 amino acids long. CDR3 protein: CASSQPGTAYGYTF. The CDR3, as DNA: TGTGCCAGCAGCCAACCCGGGACAGCCTATGGCTACACCTTC.

The V and J genes are TRBV7-2 and TRBJ2-7, with TRBD1 as a possible D gene (5 bases). Germline CDR1 reads SGHTA; CDR2 reads FQGNSA. This CDR3 is built from 12 residues. Trimming removed 5 bases from V and 7 bases from J, with 12 bases in between. DNA for the CDR3: TGTGCCAGCAGCCGGCCCAGGGAAGAGCAGTACTTC. This encodes CASSRPREEQYF.

The rearrangement links TRBV27 to TRBJ1-3; TRBD1 is a possible D gene (5 bases). V was clipped by 6 bases and J by 1 base, with 13 bases between them. The length of the CDR3 is 15 residues. Germline assignment: CDR1 MNHEY and CDR2 SMNVEV (reference sequence). This CDR3 is CASSLDPGSGNTIYF. The CDR3 DNA reads as TGTGCCAGCAGCCTGGACCCAGGGTCTGGAAACACCATATATTTT.

The rearrangement joins TRBV7-3 to TRBJ2-5; 7 bases match TRBD2. V was pared by 4 bases and J by 5 bases, with 13 bases of the junction left unmatched. Looked up from germline, CDR1 is SGHTA and CDR2 is FQGTGA. This CDR3 comprises 16 residues. CDR3 in amino acids: CASSSGPQRGGETQYF. DNA for the CDR3: TGTGCCAGCAGCTCAGGCCCCCAGCGGGGAGGTGAGACCCAGTACTTC.

For this clone: Other DNA sequences in this specimen translate into the identical CDR3. V and J are TRBV28 and TRBJ1-1; D is unresolved. CDR3 length equals 11 residues. Germline V gene lookup returns CDR1 MDHEN and CDR2 SYDVKM. Trimming cost V 7 bases and J 1 base, with 4 bases left between them. The CDR3 nucleotides read TGTGCCAGCACCGGGAACACTGAAGCTTTCTTT. Translated, it gives CASTGNTEAFF.

This clone was recorded only once. J is TRBJ2-5 and V is TRBV7-2; a weak D match, TRBD1 (6 bases). The CDR3 loop spans 15 amino acids. In germline, CDR1 is SGHTA, CDR2 FQGNSA. V was shortened by 5 bases and J by 2 bases, with 15 bases between the two germline ends. The CDR3 loop reads CASSLMRQEQETQYF. The CDR3, as DNA: TGTGCCAGCAGCCTCATGAGACAGGAGCAAGAGACCCAGTACTTC. Complete variable domain (other parts from reference TRBV7-2 and TRBJ2-5): GAGVSQSPSNKVTEKGKDVELRCDPISGHTALYWYRQSLGQGLEFLIYFQGNSAPDKSGLPSDRFSAERTGGSVSTLTIQRTQQEDSAVYLCASSLMRQEQETQYFGPGTRLLVL.

The CDR3 reads CASSLPGRGANVLTF. The CDR3 nucleotides read TGTGCCAGCAGCTTACCGGGGAGAGGGGCCAACGTCCTGACTTTC. The chain couples TRBV5-6 to TRBJ2-6, with a weak D call TRBD2 (5 bases). The CDR3 is 15 residues long. Per the germline V gene, CDR1 is SGHDT and CDR2 is YYEEEE. The V gene lost 2 bases and the J gene lost 4 bases, with 10 bases spanning the gap.

The chain has TRBV7-9 and TRBJ2-1; 9 nucleotides match TRBD1. V lost 5 bases to trimming and J lost 6 bases; unmatched junction nucleotides: 5. The CDR3 contains 14 residues. Germline loops: CDR1 SEHNR, CDR2 FQNEAQ (reference sequence). The CDR3 sequence is CASSHSGQGNEQFF. CDR3 DNA: TGTGCCAGCAGCCACTCGGGACAGGGCAATGAGCAGTTCTTC.

The rearrangement uses TRBV13 and TRBJ2-5; 11 positions match TRBD2. CDR1 and CDR2 from the germline V gene are PRHDT and FYEKMQ (reference sequence). The CDR3 has 14 residues. The ends lost 5 bases at V and 6 bases at J; junction bases unmatched: 5. CDR3 amino acids: CASSSSGGAQTQYF. The CDR3 DNA follows: TGTGCCAGCAGCAGTAGCGGGGGGGCACAGACCCAGTACTTC.

The chain uses TRBV5-4 and TRBJ2-2, with 14 bases matching TRBD2. The CDR3 is 16 amino acids. Germline loops: CDR1 SGHNT, CDR2 YYREEE (reference sequence). Trimming at V came to 4 bases and at J to 5 bases, leaving 4 bases not matched to a gene. For the CDR3, the DNA is TGTGCCAGCAGCGGGGGGACTAGCGGGAGAACCGGGGAGCTGTTTTTT. It is translated as CASSGGTSGRTGELFF. The full variable domain, completed using reference TRBV5-4 and TRBJ2-2, is ETGVTQSPTHLIKTRGQQVTLRCSSQSGHNTVSWYQQALGQGPQFIFQYYREEENGRGNFPPRFSGLQFPNYSSELNVNALELDDSALYLCASSGGTSGRTGELFFGEGSRLTVL.

About this clone itself: Other DNA sequences within the sample encode an identical CDR3. The V and J genes are TRBV7-2 and TRBJ1-2; 9 bases align to TRBD1. The V segment lost 5 bases and the J segment 4 bases; nucleotides outside the gene matches: 5. This CDR3 region has 14 residues. Germline V gives CDR1 SGHTA, CDR2 FQGNSA. The CDR3 DNA is TGTGCCAGCAGCCTGGGACAGGGTGGCTATGGCTACACCTTC. Amino acids: CASSLGQGGYGYTF.

The V call is TRBV5-1, the J call TRBJ2-4, with 10 bases fitting TRBD2. The CDR3 is made up of 18 amino acids. V was clipped by 2 bases and J by 2 bases; unmatched bases: 10. Germline V gives CDR1 SGHRS, CDR2 YFSETQ. The CDR3 region is CASSFRTSGQGTKNIQYF. The CDR3 coding sequence is TGCGCCAGCAGCTTCAGGACTAGCGGACAAGGGACCAAAAACATTCAGTACTTC. The full variable domain, its missing parts supplied by reference TRBV5-1 and TRBJ2-4, is KAGVTQTPRYLIKTRGQQVTLSCSPISGHRSVSWYQQTPGQGLQFLFEYFSETQRNKGNFPGRFSGRQFSNSRSEMNVSTLELGDSALYLCASSFRTSGQGTKNIQYFGAGTRLSVL.

V gene TRBV10-1 combines with J gene TRBJ1-1; tentative D call: TRBD1 (6 bases). Germline lookup yields CDR1 WNHNN and CDR2 SYGVQD (reference sequence). The CDR3 has 15 amino acids. Trimming took 0 bases from V and 0 from J, leaving 8 bases between them. Here the CDR3 DNA reads TGCGCCAGCAGTGAGTCGGACAGAGTGAACACTGAAGCTTTCTTT. Translation: CASSESDRVNTEAFF.

This chain uses TRBV3-1 (or the pseudogene TRBV3-2) with TRBJ2-4; 7 bases line up with TRBD1. V shed 2 bases, J shed 6 bases, and the junction held 7 bases outside the gene matches. CDR3 length: 15 residues. The V gene's germline CDR1 is LGHDT and CDR2 YNNKEL (reference sequence). The CDR3 nucleotides are TGTGCCAGCAGCCAAAGGTGGACAGGCCCAAACATTCAGTACTTC. Translated: CASSQRWTGPNIQYF.

The chain recombines TRBV6-2 or TRBV6-3 with TRBJ1-5, with D perhaps TRBD1 (5 bases). The CDR3 spans 14 residues. Germline CDR1 and CDR2: MNHEY and SVGEGT. Trimming removed 5 bases at V and 6 bases at J, with 14 bases between. CDR3 residues: CASSNQGGGQPQHF. Here the CDR3 DNA reads TGTGCCAGCAGTAACCAGGGAGGAGGTCAGCCCCAGCATTTT.

The V gene is TRBV2, the J gene TRBJ2-3, with D possibly TRBD2 on 5 matching bases. V lost 6 bases and J lost 5, with 12 bases in between. CDR3 size: 13 residues. Looked up from germline, CDR1 is SNHLY and CDR2 is FYNNEI. CDR3 coding DNA: TGTGCCAGCAGGGTAACTAGTGGAGATACGCAGTATTTT. Protein sequence: CASRVTSGDTQYF.

The chain uses TRBV19 and TRBJ2-5; D is ambiguous. Germline-derived CDR1 and CDR2 are LNHDA and SQIVND (reference sequence). The V end lost 4 bases, the J end lost 1 base, and 13 bases lay between the germline ends. The CDR3 loop spans 15 amino acids. The CDR3: CASSTRSRIQETQYF. The CDR3 DNA is TGTGCCAGTAGTACCCGTTCTAGAATCCAAGAGACCCAGTACTTC. Based on the CDR3 plus reference TRBV19 and TRBJ2-5, the full variable domain is DGGITQSPKYLFRKEGQNVTLSCEQNLNHDAMYWYRQDPGQGLRLIYYSQIVNDFQKGDIAEGYSVSREKKESFPLTVTSAQKNPTAFYLCASSTRSRIQETQYFGPGTRLLVL.

This chain connects TRBV9 to TRBJ2-1; D possibly corresponds to TRBD2 (5 bases). Trimming took 1 base from V and 0 from J, leaving 11 bases between them. Germline V lookup: CDR1 SGDLS, CDR2 YYNGEE. The CDR3 is 16 residues long. CDR3 loop: CASSVRPGSSYNEQFF. As DNA, the CDR3 is TGTGCCAGCAGCGTACGGCCGGGGAGCTCCTACAATGAGCAGTTCTTC. The variable domain in full, with the rest retrieved from reference TRBV9 and TRBJ2-1, is DSGVTQTPKHLITATGQRVTLRCSPRSGDLSVYWYQQSLDQGLQFLIQYYNGEERAKGNILERFSAQQFPDLHSELNLSSLELGDSALYFCASSVRPGSSYNEQFFGPGTRLTVL.

This chain links TRBV6-2 or TRBV6-3 with TRBJ1-1; tentative D call: TRBD1 (5 bases). The CDR3 has 13 residues. In germline, CDR1 is MNHEY, CDR2 SVGEGT. Trimming took 4 bases from V and 7 from J, leaving 13 bases between them. The chain's CDR3 is CASSSSGRIEAFF. CDR3 nucleotide sequence: TGTGCCAGCAGTTCCTCAGGGAGGATTGAAGCTTTCTTT.

The V and J genes are TRBV7-2 and TRBJ2-3; 9 bases align to TRBD2. The germline gives CDR1 SGHTA, CDR2 FQGNSA. J gave up 5 bases and V 5 bases, and 5 bases lay outside the gene matches. There are 14 residues in the CDR3. The CDR3 region is CASSLRLAEDTQYF. CDR3 DNA: TGTGCCAGCAGCCTCCGACTAGCGGAAGATACGCAGTATTTT.

CDR3 sequence reads: CAILGGFLADEKLFF. Here the CDR3 DNA reads TGTGCCATCCTGGGAGGGTTCCTGGCGGATGAAAAACTGTTTTTT. The chain recombines TRBV21-1 with TRBJ1-4. TRBV21-1 is shown as a pseudogene. The CDR3 is 15 amino acids.

This sequence joins TRBV18 and TRBJ1-4, with TRBD1 matching over 9 bases. After removal of 3 bases from V and 6 bases from J, the junction contained 8 bases not matched to a gene. The germline CDR1 and CDR2 sequences are KGHSH and LQKENI. The CDR3 length is 16 residues. The chain's CDR3 is CASSPKIRQGDEKLFF. For the CDR3, the DNA is TGTGCCAGCTCACCCAAAATACGACAGGGGGATGAAAAACTGTTTTTT. Complete variable domain (other parts from reference TRBV18 and TRBJ1-4): NAGVMQNPRHLVRRRGQEARLRCSPMKGHSHVYWYRQLPEEGLKFMVYLQKENIIDESGMPKERFSAEFPKEGPSILRIQQVVRGDSAAYFCASSPKIRQGDEKLFFGSGTQLSVL.

The V call is TRBV9, the J call TRBJ2-5; TRBD1 aligns across 11 bases. The trim removed 3 bases at V and 5 bases at J, leaving 6 bases unmatched. There are 15 residues in the CDR3. Germline loops: CDR1 SGDLS, CDR2 YYNGEE. This CDR3 is CASSATGTGGETQYF. The CDR3, as DNA: TGTGCCAGCAGCGCCACCGGGACAGGGGGGGAGACCCAGTACTTC.

This sequence joins TRBV18 and TRBJ1-6; tentatively, D is TRBD1 (5 bases). This CDR3 spans 15 amino acids. V was cut by 6 bases and J by 8 bases, with 17 bases left in between. From germline, CDR1 is KGHSH and CDR2 LQKENI. The CDR3 DNA reads TGTGCCAGCTCCACTTTACAGGCGTTCGATTCACCCCTCCACTTT. As protein: CASSTLQAFDSPLHF.

The V gene is TRBV19, the J gene TRBJ2-7; D not resolved. Trimming stripped 2 bases from V and 6 bases from J, with 11 bases between. CDR3 length equals 13 residues. CDR1 and CDR2 (germline): LNHDA, SQIVND (reference sequence). As DNA, the CDR3 is TGTGCCAGTAGTATAACCCAGGCCGGCGAGCAGTACTTC. Its translation: CASSITQAGEQYF.

This clone was observed a single time. This chain joins TRBV3-1 (or the pseudogene TRBV3-2) and TRBJ2-5; 7 bases agree with TRBD1. Germline CDR1 reads LGHDT; CDR2 reads YNNKEL (reference sequence). Germline trimming cut 0 bases from V and 4 bases from J; bases unmatched to any gene: 5. The length of the CDR3 is 15 residues. Here the CDR3 reads CASSQEPGGRETQYF. The DNA of the CDR3 is TGTGCCAGCAGCCAAGAGCCAGGGGGAAGAGAGACCCAGTACTTC.

The DNA of the CDR3 is TGTGCCAGCAGACGGACAGGGGGGGAAAATTCACCCCTCCACTTT. This codes for CASRRTGGENSPLHF. The V call is TRBV5-4, the J call TRBJ1-6; 10 nucleotides align to TRBD1. The CDR3 length is 15 residues. V lost 5 bases to trimming and J lost 7 bases; unmatched junction nucleotides: 6. In germline, CDR1 is SGHNT, CDR2 YYREEE (reference sequence).

V is TRBV28 and J is TRBJ1-3, with 11 bases lining up with TRBD1. V was clipped by 2 bases and J by 3 bases; unmatched bases: 3. Looked up from germline, CDR1 is MDHEN and CDR2 is SYDVKM. This CDR3 comprises 16 residues. This CDR3 reads CASSLGQGAGGNTIYF. Here the CDR3 DNA reads TGTGCCAGCAGTTTAGGACAGGGGGCGGGTGGAAACACCATATATTTT.

The CDR3 loop reads CASSPFGSRRYNEQFF. In DNA form, the CDR3 reads TGCGCCAGCAGCCCATTCGGGTCCAGGAGGTACAATGAGCAGTTCTTC. The chain links TRBV5-1 to TRBJ2-1; possible D gene TRBD2, 5 bases. Germline CDR1 is SGHRS and CDR2 is YFSETQ. Trimming took off 4 bases at V and 4 bases at J, with 18 bases between the two ends. The CDR3 has 16 residues.

This sequence joins TRBV7-9 and TRBJ1-2; unclear D gene. The V gene lost 6 bases and the J gene lost 0 bases, with 11 bases spanning the gap. CDR1 SEHNR and CDR2 FQNEAQ come from the germline V gene (reference sequence). This CDR3 is 14 amino acids long. The CDR3 here is CASSARLANYGYTF. In DNA form, the CDR3 reads TGTGCCAGCAGTGCCAGGTTAGCTAACTATGGCTACACCTTC.